This TCR beta chain appears in the sequencing data of a study of PD-1 blockade in classical Hodgkin lymphoma. Study-level results: Complete responders had baseline diversity similar to newly diagnosed patients.

Assay: immunoSEQ multiplex PCR; the TCRdb copy retains only in-frame clones and omits some. The table lists about 41,000 clones, 65% to 80% of them singletons. Trimming took off 5 bases at V and 2 bases at J, with 12 bases between the two ends. The germline V gene encodes CDR1 MNHNY and CDR2 SVGAGI (reference sequence). The CDR3 extends over 14 amino acids. Of note for this clone: No antigen is known for it.

Every patient was affected by relapse after autologous stem cell transplantation, while exposure to brentuximab vedotin was not uniform. The starting material was peripheral blood mononuclear cells (PBMCs), obtained at baseline. The TCR comes from a human donor with classical Hodgkin lymphoma. The chain links TRBV6-6 to TRBJ2-5; D gene ambiguous. Here the CDR3 reads CASSTGQTQETQYF. CDR3 coding DNA: TGTGCCAGCAGTACTGGGCAGACTCAAGAGACCCAGTACTTC.